A selection of T cell receptor beta chains follows, all from one sample in a study of blood T cell repertoires in COVID-19. Some clones are missing from TCRdb's copy, which holds only in-frame ones; the method was immunoSEQ multiplex PCR. The profile shows about 76,000 clones, 86% of them singletons. Input material: peripheral blood. These receptors all stem from a human donor in a cohort sampled during active COVID-19. Each CDR3 is given with its conserved first and last residue. The D gene is left open where the match is weak. Where a row states a size, it is once, few, many or the class of an expanded clone; other rows omit it.

>TRBJ1-1|TRBD1|.|TRBV6-5
TGTGCCAGCAGTTCCCTCGGACAGGGGGCCGCTGAAGCTTTCTTT
CASSSLGQGAAEAFF
>TRBJ1-1|.|.|TRBV18
TGTGCCAGCTCACCACCTTGGGCAGGGCGTACTGAAGCTTTCTTT
CASSPPWAGRTEAFF
>TRBJ2-3|TRBD2|.|TRBV5-1
TGCGCCAGCAGCTATAGCGGGACAGATACGCAGTATTTT
CASSYSGTDTQYF
>TRBJ1-2|TRBD1|.|TRBV30
TGTGCCTGGAGTGGAACAGGGGGTCATAACTATGGCTACACCTTC
CAWSGTGGHNYGYTF
>TRBJ1-5|TRBD1|.|TRBV19
TGTGCCAGTACCGGGACAGGGGGCAATCAGCCCCAGCATTTT
CASTGTGGNQPQHF
>TRBJ2-7|TRBD2|once|TRBV25-1
TGTGCCAGCAGTCCTCGGACTAGCGGGACAATCTACGAGCAGTACTTC
CASSPRTSGTIYEQYF
>TRBJ2-1|TRBD1|few|TRBV5-8
TGTGCCAGCAGACCGACAGGGTCAAATGAGCAGTTCTTC
CASRPTGSNEQFF
>TRBJ2-1|.|.|TRBV28
TGTGCCAGCAGTTTCTTCCGGGACACATACAATGAGCAGTTCTTC
CASSFFRDTYNEQFF
>TRBJ1-1|.|.|TRBV10-1
TGCGCCAGCAGTGAAGGCGGATACACTGAAGCTTTCTTT
CASSEGGYTEAFF
>TRBJ2-2|TRBD2|.|TRBV6-2/TRBV6-3
TGTGCCAGCAGCCACGCTAGCGGGACCACCGGGGAGCTGTTTTTT
CASSHASGTTGELFF
>TRBJ2-2|TRBD1|.|TRBV28
TGTGCCAGCAGTCCCCCCGACAGGGATTTCACCGGGGAGCTGTTTTTT
CASSPPDRDFTGELFF
>TRBJ2-1|TRBD1|.|TRBV27
TGTGCCAGCAGTCGGGACAGGGGCTACAATGAGCAGTTCTTC
CASSRDRGYNEQFF
>TRBJ1-1|.|.|TRBV6-5
TGTGCCAGCAGTTGGAGGACGGTAAACACTGAAGCTTTCTTT
CASSWRTVNTEAFF
>TRBJ2-1|.|.|TRBV11-1
TGTGCCAGCAGCCCAGGTGCGCACAATGAGCAGTTCTTC
CASSPGAHNEQFF
>TRBJ2-2|TRBD1|.|TRBV24-1
TGTGCCACCAGCAGCAGGGGGACGGCCGGGGAGCTGTTTTTT
CATSSRGTAGELFF
>TRBJ1-1|.|.|TRBV11-2
TGTGCCAGCAGCTTAGTGGCGGATACTGAAGCTTTCTTT
CASSLVADTEAFF
>TRBJ1-2|TRBD1|.|TRBV3-1/TRBV3-2
TGTGCCAGCAGCCGACAGGGGAACTATGGCTACACCTTC
CASSRQGNYGYTF
>TRBJ1-4|TRBD1|.|TRBV24-1
TGTGCCACCAGTGATCCGATGACAGGGGTCGGAGAAAAACTGTTTTTT
CATSDPMTGVGEKLFF
>TRBJ2-5|TRBD2|.|TRBV5-1
TGCGCCAGCAGCGGGGGACTAGCGGGAGGAGAGACCCAGTACTTC
CASSGGLAGGETQYF
>TRBJ1-6|.|.|TRBV7-9
TGTGCCAGCAGCTATTGGGGGGGGGCTGGTTCACCCCTCCACTTT
CASSYWGGAGSPLHF
>TRBJ1-4|TRBD1|.|TRBV5-1
TGCGCCAGCAGCTTGGGAGGGGGCGAAAAACTGTTTTTT
CASSLGGGEKLFF
>TRBJ1-2|.|.|TRBV18
TGTGCCAGCTCACCACCTGCAGACATCTATGGCTACACCTTC
CASSPPADIYGYTF
>TRBJ2-5|TRBD2|.|TRBV7-3
TGTGCCAGCAGCTTAGGCTCCCTAGCGGGGCAAGAGACCCAGTACTTC
CASSLGSLAGQETQYF
>TRBJ2-1|TRBD1|.|TRBV28
TGTGCCAGCAGCCCCCTGTGGGACAGCGGCTACAATGAGCAGTTCTTC
CASSPLWDSGYNEQFF
>TRBJ1-2|TRBD1|.|TRBV19
TGTGCCAGTAGTGCCCCCAGCAGGGGGGTCGATGGCTACACCTTC
CASSAPSRGVDGYTF
>TRBJ2-5|TRBD2|.|TRBV11-2
TGTGCCAGCAGCTTAGAGGGGGGAGGGGCGTGGGAGACCCAGTACTTC
CASSLEGGGAWETQYF
>TRBJ2-5|.|once|TRBV6-5
TGTGCCAGCAGCAATATCAAAGGGGCAGAGACCCAGTACTTC
CASSNIKGAETQYF
>TRBJ2-1|TRBD2|.|TRBV10-3
TGTGCCATCATGCGGACTAGCGAAGGCTACAATGAGCAGTTCTTC
CAIMRTSEGYNEQFF
>TRBJ2-3|.|.|TRBV3-1/TRBV3-2
TGTGCCAGCAGCCAAGATGGGGCTAGCACAGATACGCAGTATTTT
CASSQDGASTDTQYF
>TRBJ2-1|TRBD1|.|TRBV29-1
TGCAGCGCCCGCCCCAACGACAGGGTTTATTTCTTC
CSARPNDRVYFF
>TRBJ2-7|TRBD1|.|TRBV28
TGTGCCAGCAGTTTGCCGGGACAGGGGGCCTACGAGCAGTACTTC
CASSLPGQGAYEQYF
>TRBJ2-7|TRBD2|.|TRBV18
TGTGCCAGCTCACCAGGGACTAGCGGGACCTACGAGCAGTACTTC
CASSPGTSGTYEQYF
>TRBJ2-4|TRBD1|.|TRBV6-5
TGTGCCAGCAGTTACCGGACAGGATCCAAAAACATTCAGTACTTC
CASSYRTGSKNIQYF
>TRBJ2-7|.|.|TRBV27
TGTGCCAGCAGTCTCAGAATCCATTACGAGCAGTACTTC
CASSLRIHYEQYF
>TRBJ1-2|.|once|TRBV28
TGTGCCAGCAGTCGCTATGGCTACACCTTC
CASSRYGYTF
>TRBJ2-7|.|.|TRBV13
TGTGCCAGCAGCTCCGACAGAGGCTACGAGCAGTACTTC
CASSSDRGYEQYF
>TRBJ1-5|.|.|TRBV19
TGTGCCAGTACCAAGGGGGGGTCTTATAGCAATCAGCCCCAGCATTTT
CASTKGGSYSNQPQHF